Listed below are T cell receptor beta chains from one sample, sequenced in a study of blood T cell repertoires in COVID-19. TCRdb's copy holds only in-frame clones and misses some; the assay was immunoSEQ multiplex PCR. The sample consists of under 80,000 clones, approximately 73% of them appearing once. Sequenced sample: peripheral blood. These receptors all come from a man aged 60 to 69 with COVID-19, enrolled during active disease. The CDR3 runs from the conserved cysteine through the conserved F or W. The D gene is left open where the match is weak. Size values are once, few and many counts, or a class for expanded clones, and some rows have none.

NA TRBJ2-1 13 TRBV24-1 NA TGTGCCACCAGTGTCCGAGGACAGAGTGAGCAGTTCTTC CATSVRGQSEQFF
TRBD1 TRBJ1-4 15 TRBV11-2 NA TGTGCCAGCAGCTTAGGCTCCAGGGGGGCAGAAAAACTGTTTTTT CASSLGSRGAEKLFF
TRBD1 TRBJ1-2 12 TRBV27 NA TGTGCCAGCCCTGACAGGGGACGTGGCTACACCTTC CASPDRGRGYTF
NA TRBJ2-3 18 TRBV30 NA TGTGCCTGGAGTGGTCTTGACACAGGTCAGCTTCAAGTAGATACGCAGTATTTT CAWSGLDTGQLQVDTQYF
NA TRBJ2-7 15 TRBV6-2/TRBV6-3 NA TGTGCCAGCAGCGCAGGGTCCTTTGGGTTATACGAGCAGTACTTC CASSAGSFGLYEQYF
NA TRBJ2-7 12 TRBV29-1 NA TGCAGCGCCGAAGGCCAGGGCTACGAGCAGTACTTC CSAEGQGYEQYF
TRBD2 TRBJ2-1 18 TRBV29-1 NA TGCAGCATCAATGCCGGGACTAGCGGGGCAAGCTCCTACAATGAGCAGTTCTTC CSINAGTSGASSYNEQFF
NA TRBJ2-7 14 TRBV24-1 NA TGTGCCACCAGTGATCCTCGGAGAACCAACGAGCAGTACTTC CATSDPRRTNEQYF
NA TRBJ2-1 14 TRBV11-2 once TGTGCCAGCAGCGTAGTTCTCTCCTACAATGAGCAGTTCTTC CASSVVLSYNEQFF
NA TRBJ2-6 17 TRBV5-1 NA TGCGCCAGCAGCTTAGAAAACCAGGGGCCTGGGGCCAACGTCCTGACTTTC CASSLENQGPGANVLTF
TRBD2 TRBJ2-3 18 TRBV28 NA TGTGCCAGCAGTTTATCCGGACTAGCGGGGGGACACACAGATACGCAGTATTTT CASSLSGLAGGHTDTQYF
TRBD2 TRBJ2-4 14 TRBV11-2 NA TGTGCCAGCAGCGGAGGACTAGCGGAAAACATTCAGTACTTC CASSGGLAENIQYF
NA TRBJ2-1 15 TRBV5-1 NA TGCGCCAGCAGCTTGTCCGGGGGACTCTACAATGAGCAGTTCTTC CASSLSGGLYNEQFF
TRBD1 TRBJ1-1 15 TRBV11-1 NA TGTGCCAGCAGCCTGACCAGGGACAGTCGCCTTGAAGCTTTCTTT CASSLTRDSRLEAFF
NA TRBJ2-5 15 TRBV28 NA TGTGCCACCGTGACAATCGGGGGAGCTGGAGAGACCCAGTACTTC CATVTIGGAGETQYF
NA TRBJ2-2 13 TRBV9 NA TGTGCCAGCAGCCCCCCCCAGGTCGGGGAGCTGTTTTTT CASSPPQVGELFF
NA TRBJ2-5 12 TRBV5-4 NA TGTGCCAGCAGCTTTCCCAGAGAGACCCAGTACTTC CASSFPRETQYF
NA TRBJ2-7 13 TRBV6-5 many TGTGCCAGCAGTTACCGGGGGTTCGGAGAGCAGTACTTC CASSYRGFGEQYF
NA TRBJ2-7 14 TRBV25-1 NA TGTGCCAGCAGTGAAAGTATATCTACCTACGAGCAGTACTTC CASSESISTYEQYF
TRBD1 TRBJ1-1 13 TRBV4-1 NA TGCGCCAGCAGCCAAGGGACAGGGGGAGAAGCTTTCTTT CASSQGTGGEAFF
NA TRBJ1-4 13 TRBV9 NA TGTGCCAGCAGCGCGGGGGGAATTGAAAAACTGTTTTTT CASSAGGIEKLFF
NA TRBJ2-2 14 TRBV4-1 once TGCGCCAGCAGCCAAGATGGCGGCATATCGGGGCTGTTTTTT CASSQDGGISGLFF
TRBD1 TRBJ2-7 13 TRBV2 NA TGTGCCAGCAGTGAAAGGACAGGGGGTCGGGAGTACTTC CASSERTGGREYF
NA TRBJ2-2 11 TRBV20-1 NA TGCAGTGCCCTGGATGGGGCCGAGCTGTTTTTT CSALDGAELFF
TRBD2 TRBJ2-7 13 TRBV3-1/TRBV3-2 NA TGTGCCAGCAGCCTTCGGGAGGCCTACGAGCAGTACTTC CASSLREAYEQYF
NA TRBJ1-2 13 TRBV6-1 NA TGTGCCAGCAGTGAAAGGGGCGCCCATGGCTACACCTTC CASSERGAHGYTF
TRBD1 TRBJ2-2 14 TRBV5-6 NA TGTGCCAGCACCAGGGACAGGAACACCGGGGAGCTGTTTTTT CASTRDRNTGELFF
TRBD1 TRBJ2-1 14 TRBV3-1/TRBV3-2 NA TGTGCCAGCAGCCAACCCGACAGGGTCCATGAGCAGTTCTTC CASSQPDRVHEQFF
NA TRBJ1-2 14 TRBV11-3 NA TGTGCCAGCAGCTTAGGCAGGGCTAACTATGGCTACACCTTC CASSLGRANYGYTF
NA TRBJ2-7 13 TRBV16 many TGTGCCAGCAGCCAGCAGGATATGGACGAGCAGTACTTC CASSQQDMDEQYF
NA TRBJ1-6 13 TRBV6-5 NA TGTGCCAGCACGCGGGGGGGCGGATCACCCCTCCACTTT CASTRGGGSPLHF
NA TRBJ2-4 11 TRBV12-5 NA TGTGCTAGTGGCCCGCCGGGGTTTCAGTACTTC CASGPPGFQYF
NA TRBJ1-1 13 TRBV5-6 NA TGTGCCAGCAGCTTCCGGGGGAACACTGAAGCTTTCTTT CASSFRGNTEAFF
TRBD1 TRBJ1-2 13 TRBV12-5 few TGTGCTAGTGGAAGGGACAGGGGGCTCGGCTACACCTTC CASGRDRGLGYTF
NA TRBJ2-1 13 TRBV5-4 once TGTGCCGCTTCCCGGGACTTATACAATGAGCAGTTCTTC CAASRDLYNEQFF
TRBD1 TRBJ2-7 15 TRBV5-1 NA TGCGCCAGCAGCTTGGGGCCACAGGGGAACCACGAGCAGTACTTC CASSLGPQGNHEQYF
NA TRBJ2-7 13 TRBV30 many TGTGCCGGGGAGGGACAGACCATTTACGAGCAGTACTTC CAGEGQTIYEQYF
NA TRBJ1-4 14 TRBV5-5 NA TGTGCCAGCAGCTTACAGGCCGCTAATGAAAAACTGTTTTTT CASSLQAANEKLFF
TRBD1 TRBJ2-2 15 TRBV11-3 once TGTGCCAGCAGCCGGGACAGTATTGGTTCCGGGGAGCTGTTTTTT CASSRDSIGSGELFF
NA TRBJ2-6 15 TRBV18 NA TGTGCCAGCTCCCCCGGTAGCTCTGGGGCCAACGTCCTGACTTTC CASSPGSSGANVLTF
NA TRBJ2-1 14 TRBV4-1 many TGCGCCAGCAGGGGTCGAACCATCGACGGGGAGCAGTTCTTC CASRGRTIDGEQFF
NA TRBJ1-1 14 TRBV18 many TGTGCCAGCTCACCACAGGGGAAGATCACTGAAGCTTTCTTT CASSPQGKITEAFF
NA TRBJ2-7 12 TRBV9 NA TGTGCCAGCAGCGTGGAGGGATACGAGCAGTACTTC CASSVEGYEQYF
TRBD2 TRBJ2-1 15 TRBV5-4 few TGTGCCAGCAGCTCCGGGGGGGGCCTATACAATGAGCAGTTCTTC CASSSGGGLYNEQFF
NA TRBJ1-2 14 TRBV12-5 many TGTGCTAGTGGTTTGTCTGTTGACAGAAACGGCTACACCTTC CASGLSVDRNGYTF
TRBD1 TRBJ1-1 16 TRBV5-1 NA TGCGCCAGCAGCGTGTGGACAGGGGGTCGGGACACTGAAGCTTTCTTT CASSVWTGGRDTEAFF
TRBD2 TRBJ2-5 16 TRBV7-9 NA TGTGCCAGCAGCTTAGATGAACTAGCGGACCAAGAGACCCAGTACTTC CASSLDELADQETQYF
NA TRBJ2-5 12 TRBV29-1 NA TGCAGCGTTGGAGCTTGGCAAGAGACCCAGTACTTC CSVGAWQETQYF
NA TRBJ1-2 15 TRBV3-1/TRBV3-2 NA TGTGCCAGCAGCCCTTTTGCGGGCTCGGGCTATGGCTACACCTTC CASSPFAGSGYGYTF
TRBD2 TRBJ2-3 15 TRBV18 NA TGTGCCAGCTCCCGCGGTAGCGGGAGAGTCGATACGCAGTATTTT CASSRGSGRVDTQYF
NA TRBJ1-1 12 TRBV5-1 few TGCGCCAGCAGCTTGGCCGACACTGAAGCTTTCTTT CASSLADTEAFF
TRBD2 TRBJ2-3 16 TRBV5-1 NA TGCGCCAGCGCCAAACGGACAGCGGGAGGGCCAGATACGCAGTATTTT CASAKRTAGGPDTQYF
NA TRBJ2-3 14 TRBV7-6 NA TGTGCCAGCAGCTTAGGCCCGGGGTCCGATACGCAGTATTTT CASSLGPGSDTQYF
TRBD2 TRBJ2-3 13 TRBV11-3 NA TGTGCCAGCAGCGCGACTAGCGGGGATACGCAGTATTTT CASSATSGDTQYF
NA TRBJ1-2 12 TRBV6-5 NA TGTGCCAGCAGTTACACTGACAGGAACTACACCTTC CASSYTDRNYTF